This T cell receptor beta chain appears in the sequencing data of a study of blood T cell repertoires in COVID-19. About the study: The study drew acute and convalescent COVID-19 samples from the United States, Italy and Spain.

Germline CDR1 ENHRY, CDR2 SYGVKD. Between the trimmed V and J ends, which lost 2 bases and 2 bases, there was a span of 3 bases. The CDR3 runs to 12 residues. Sequencing was performed with immunoSEQ multiplex PCR; in TCRdb, only in-frame clones are kept and a portion is missing. This table has about 430,000 clones, approximately 90% appearing once. Recruits, aged about 18 to 90 years, lived in 25 or so US areas. The V call is TRBV10-3, the J call TRBJ2-5; D unresolved. The sample taken for sequencing was PBMCs or T cells enriched from blood (not recorded which). This clonotype was obtained from a woman in her thirties with acute COVID-19. The CDR3 sequence: CAISEVQETQYF. CDR3 DNA: TGTGCCATCAGTGAGGTACAAGAGACCCAGTACTTC.